Each of the 15 T cell receptor beta chains below was sequenced from the same sample in a study of blood T cells in healthy people across ages. The authors ran a second PCR of 7 to 11 cycles using a sample-barcoded 5' primer and a J-beta primer mix. MiXCR, run by TCRdb on the 5' RACE reads, gives a single entry per CDR3 protein. The table lists 1.5 million to 1.8 million distinct CDR3 sequences, around 40% of them singletons, with under 5% in the top ten. Specimen: blood. All receptors derive from a woman under 30 in good health.

Notes on this clonotype: One end of the junction does not line up with germline, which may come from a read error. The chain couples TRBV3-1 to TRBJ2-3, with D perhaps TRBD1 or TRBD2 (6 bases each). Germline CDR1 reads LGHDT; CDR2 reads YNNKEL (reference sequence). The CDR3 consists of 14 residues. The CDR3 protein is CASSHPGGTDTRYF. As DNA, the CDR3 is TGTGCCAGCAGCCATCCCGGGGGCACAGATACGCGGTATTTT.

The chain is built from TRBV12-3 or TRBV12-4 and TRBJ2-1; 7 nucleotides line up with TRBD1. J was trimmed by 10 bases and V by 7 bases; bases with no gene match: 10. This CDR3 spans 13 amino acids. CDR3 loop: CASTKTGPREQFF. In DNA, the CDR3 is TGTGCCAGCACGAAGACAGGGCCACGAGAGCAGTTCTTC.

The CDR3 nucleotides are TGTGCCAGCGGGTCTCTTGGGGGGACCCAGTACTTC. Protein sequence: CASGSLGGTQYF. V is TRBV2 and J is TRBJ2-5, with D perhaps TRBD1 or TRBD2 (5 bases each). V gave up 8 bases and J gave up 7 bases, with 14 bases separating them. The germline CDR1 and CDR2 sequences are SNHLY and FYNNEI. The CDR3 is made up of 12 amino acids.

In regard to this clonotype: Mismatch with germline at one junction end may stem from a read error. This chain uses TRBV27 with TRBJ2-1, with 8 nucleotides matching TRBD1. CDR1 is MNHEY, CDR2 SMNVEV, per germline (reference sequence). CDR3 length: 11 residues. This CDR3 is CAGSTGGEQFF. The CDR3 DNA is TGTGCCGGCAGTACAGGGGGTGAGCAGTTCTTC.

This clonotype was recorded a few times. The V call is TRBV7-8, the J call TRBJ1-2; D is ambiguous. Trimming removed 3 bases at V and 4 bases at J, with 18 bases between. The germline CDR1 and CDR2 sequences are SGHVS and FQNEAQ. The CDR3 length is 16 residues. The CDR3 spells CASSFTVETKRYGYTF. The CDR3 coding sequence is TGTGCCAGCAGCTTTACCGTAGAGACAAAACGCTATGGCTACACCTTC.

The rearrangement uses TRBV5-6 and TRBJ2-5; TRBD2 is a possible D gene (5 bases). V was shortened by 4 bases and J by 11 bases, with 24 bases between the two germline ends. This CDR3 has 15 amino acids. Germline CDR1 SGHDT, CDR2 YYEEEE. The CDR3 DNA follows: TGTGCCAGCAGCGCGACTGGAGGCCTCTACAATGAGCAGTACTTC. The encoded protein is CASSATGGLYNEQYF.

V gene TRBV5-5 combines with J gene TRBJ2-1; D is unclear. Germline values: CDR1 SGHKS, CDR2 YYEKEE (reference sequence). V lost 4 bases and J lost 7, with 18 bases in between. The CDR3 extends over 15 amino acids. This CDR3 is CASSPHRQGFNEQFF. DNA of the CDR3: TGTGCCAGCAGCCCCCACAGACAAGGCTTTAATGAGCAGTTCTTC.

The J gene is TRBJ2-2, the V gene TRBV19; D might be TRBD1 (6 bases). V lost 6 bases, J lost 0 bases, and 17 bases lay in between. This CDR3 region has 17 residues. CDR1 and CDR2 (germline): LNHDA, SQIVND (reference sequence). CDR3 DNA: TGTGCCAGTAGCGATACCTGGGGGCGCTCGAACACCGGGGAGCTGTTTTTT. This codes for CASSDTWGRSNTGELFF.

The CDR3 sequence: CASPYYTGELFF. The CDR3 DNA follows: TGTGCCAGCCCCTACTACACCGGGGAGCTGTTTTTT. The V call is TRBV7-2, the J call TRBJ2-2, with D hard to call. Trimming removed 8 bases at V and 3 bases at J, with 7 bases between. CDR3 length: 12 amino acids. In germline, CDR1 is SGHTA, CDR2 FQGNSA.

This clonotype was picked up a small number of times. The gene calls are TRBV6-6 and TRBJ2-1; 7 bases line up with TRBD2. Trimming took 5 bases from V and 7 from J; bases not matched to a gene: 14. Germline V gives CDR1 MNHNY, CDR2 SVGAGI (reference sequence). The CDR3 loop spans 16 amino acids. The CDR3 spells CASSEALVGGWNEQFF. The DNA for the CDR3 is TGTGCCAGCAGTGAGGCACTAGTCGGGGGGTGGAATGAGCAGTTCTTC.

The chain couples TRBV7-2 to TRBJ2-1, with 10 bases lining up with TRBD1. V gave up 0 bases and J gave up 3 bases; unmatched junction bases: 11. The germline gives CDR1 SGHTA, CDR2 FQGNSA. The CDR3 loop spans 19 amino acids. DNA for the CDR3: TGTGCCAGCAGCTTAGCGGGACAGGGGTTCTTTAAGGGCTACAATGAGCAGTTCTTC. It translates to CASSLAGQGFFKGYNEQFF.

This clonotype has just a few counts. The CDR3 DNA is TGTGCCAGCAGCTTAAGGCGGACAGGGCCGGGAAATTTTCAGTACTTC. It codes for CASSLRRTGPGNFQYF. This sequence joins TRBV7-8 and TRBJ2-4; 8 bases match TRBD1. CDR1 and CDR2 from the germline V gene are SGHVS and FQNEAQ. This CDR3 is built from 16 residues. After removal of 2 bases from V and 11 bases from J, the junction contained 14 bases not matched to a gene. The full variable domain, its missing parts supplied by reference TRBV7-8 and TRBJ2-4, is GAGVSQSPRYKVAKRGQDVALRCDPISGHVSLFWYQQALGQGPEFLTYFQNEAQLDKSGLPSDRFFAERPEGSVSTLKIQRTQQEDSAVYLCASSLRRTGPGNFQYFGAGTRLSVL.

This clonotype has more than one count but fewer than ten. The chain links TRBV20-1 to TRBJ2-1; 7 nucleotides line up with TRBD2. This CDR3 has 14 amino acids. V lost 0 bases, J lost 7 bases, and 6 bases stayed unmatched. In germline, CDR1 is DFQATT, CDR2 SNEGSKA (reference sequence). CDR3: CSAREGEGLNEQFF. The CDR3 DNA is TGCAGTGCTAGAGAGGGGGAGGGCCTTAATGAGCAGTTCTTC.

Details on this clonotype: The germline gene is not matched at one end of the junction; a read error may be the cause. The chain employs TRBV27 and TRBJ2-1, with D unresolved. CDR1 is MNHEY, CDR2 SMNVEV, per germline (reference sequence). This CDR3 has 14 residues. The chain's CDR3 is CVSSLYSQYNEQFF. CDR3 DNA: TGTGTCAGCAGTTTGTACAGTCAGTACAATGAGCAGTTCTTC.

The chain joins TRBV7-9 to TRBJ2-5; 8 positions agree with TRBD1. The CDR3 consists of 15 residues. Germline lookup yields CDR1 SEHNR and CDR2 FQNEAQ (reference sequence). V lost 5 bases, J lost 2 bases, and 7 bases stayed unmatched. CDR3: CASSPRQGIQETQYF. The CDR3, as DNA: TGTGCCAGCAGCCCCCGACAGGGGATACAAGAGACCCAGTACTTC.